Sequencing of this TCR beta chain was carried out in a study of CD8 T cells in Susac syndrome. TEMRA cells were FACS-enriched, unlike CD8+ and CD4+ T cells, which were negatively isolated. After removal of 2 bases from V and 6 bases from J, the junction contained 3 bases not matched to a gene. The CDR3 is 13 amino acids. Germline V gene sequence: CDR1 SEHNR, CDR2 FQNEAQ (reference sequence). Reverse transcription of roughly 0.45 to 1 ug RNA was performed with random hexamers. Amplification of TCR beta CDR3 was carried out by immunoSEQ multiplex PCR, which covered 54 Vbeta and 13 Jbeta segments. TCRdb called the immunoSEQ multiplex PCR reads again in MiXCR, with one record for every CDR3 protein. This sample carries roughly 80,000 distinct CDR3 sequences, around 94% of them seen once, and the ten largest clones take roughly 0.24%. Whole-study results and caveats: It was acknowledged in the study that the number of individuals who were included in its TCR sequencing and HLA analysis was relatively small.

A note on this clonotype: The target antigen is unknown.

This TCR derives from a human donor in good health. V gene TRBV7-9 combines with J gene TRBJ1-2; 7 nucleotides agree with TRBD1. The sample consisted of CD8+ T cells from PBMCs. CDR3 protein: CASSLTGEDGYTF. The CDR3 DNA sequence: TGTGCCAGCAGCTTAACAGGGGAGGATGGCTACACCTTC.